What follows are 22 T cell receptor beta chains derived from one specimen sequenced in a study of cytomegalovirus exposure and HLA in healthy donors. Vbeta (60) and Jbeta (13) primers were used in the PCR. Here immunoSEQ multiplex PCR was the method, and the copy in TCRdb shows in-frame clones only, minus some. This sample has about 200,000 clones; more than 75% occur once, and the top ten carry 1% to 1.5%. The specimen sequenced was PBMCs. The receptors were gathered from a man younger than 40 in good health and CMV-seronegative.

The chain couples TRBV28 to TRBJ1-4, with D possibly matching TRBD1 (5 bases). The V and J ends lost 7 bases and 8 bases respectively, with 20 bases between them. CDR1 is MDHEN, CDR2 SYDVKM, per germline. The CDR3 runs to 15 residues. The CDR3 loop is CASTWPGRIGEKLFF. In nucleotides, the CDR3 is TGTGCCAGCACCTGGCCAGGGAGGATTGGGGAAAAACTGTTTTTT.

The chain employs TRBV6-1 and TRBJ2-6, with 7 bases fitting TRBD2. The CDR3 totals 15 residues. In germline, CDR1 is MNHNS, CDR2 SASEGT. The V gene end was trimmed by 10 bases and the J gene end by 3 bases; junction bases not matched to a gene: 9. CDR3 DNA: TGTGCCATCACGCGGACGGGGGGTGGGGCCAACGTCCTGACTTTC. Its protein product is CAITRTGGGANVLTF.

For the CDR3, the DNA is TGTGCCAGCAGCCAGACCGGGACTAGCGGGAGGGCCTGGGAGACCCAGTACTTC. It is translated as CASSQTGTSGRAWETQYF. J is TRBJ2-5 and V is TRBV11-2; 16 bases are a match to TRBD2. The germline V gene has CDR1 SGHAT and CDR2 FQNNGV. The CDR3 has 18 amino acids. The ends lost 5 bases at V and 5 bases at J; junction bases unmatched: 11. Together with reference TRBV11-2 and TRBJ2-5, the CDR3 gives the full variable domain: EAGVAQSPRYKIIEKRQSVAFWCNPISGHATLYWYQQILGQGPKLLIQFQNNGVVDDSQLPKDRFSAERLKGVDSTLKIQPAKLEDSAVYLCASSQTGTSGRAWETQYFGPGTRLLVL.

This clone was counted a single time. DNA for the CDR3: TGTGCCTGGCGAATGAGGGCTAGCACAGATACGCAGTATTTT. As protein: CAWRMRASTDTQYF. V gene TRBV30 combines with J gene TRBJ2-3, with D possibly TRBD2 on 5 matching bases. Trimming removed 5 bases at V and 0 bases at J, with 12 bases between. Germline loops: CDR1 GTSNPN, CDR2 SVGIG (reference sequence). The CDR3 extends over 14 amino acids.

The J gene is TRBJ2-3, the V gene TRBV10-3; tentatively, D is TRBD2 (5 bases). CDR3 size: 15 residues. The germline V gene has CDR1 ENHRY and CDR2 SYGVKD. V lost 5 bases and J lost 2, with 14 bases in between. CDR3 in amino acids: CAISLELGNTDTQYF. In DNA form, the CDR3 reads TGTGCCATCAGTCTAGAACTAGGGAACACAGATACGCAGTATTTT.

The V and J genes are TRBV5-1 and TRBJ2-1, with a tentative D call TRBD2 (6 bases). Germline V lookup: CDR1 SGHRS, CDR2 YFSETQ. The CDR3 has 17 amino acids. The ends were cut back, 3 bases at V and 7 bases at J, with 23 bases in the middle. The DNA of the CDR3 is TGCGCCAGCAGCTCACCCACCGGGAGCGCCCTTACTAATGAGCAGTTCTTC. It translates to CASSSPTGSALTNEQFF.

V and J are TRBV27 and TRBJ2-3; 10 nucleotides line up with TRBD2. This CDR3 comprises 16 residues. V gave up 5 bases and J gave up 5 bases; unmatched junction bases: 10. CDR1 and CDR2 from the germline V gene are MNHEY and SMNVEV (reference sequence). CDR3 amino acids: CASSVYLAGVKDTQYF. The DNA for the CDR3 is TGTGCCAGCAGTGTCTATCTAGCGGGAGTGAAAGATACGCAGTATTTT.

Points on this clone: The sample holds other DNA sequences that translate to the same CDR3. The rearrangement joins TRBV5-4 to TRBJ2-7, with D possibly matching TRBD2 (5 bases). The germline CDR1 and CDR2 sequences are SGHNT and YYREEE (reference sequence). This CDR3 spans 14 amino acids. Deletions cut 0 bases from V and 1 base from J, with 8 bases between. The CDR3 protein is CASSLGGSSYEQYF. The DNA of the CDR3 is TGTGCCAGCAGCTTGGGAGGGTCATCCTACGAGCAGTACTTC.

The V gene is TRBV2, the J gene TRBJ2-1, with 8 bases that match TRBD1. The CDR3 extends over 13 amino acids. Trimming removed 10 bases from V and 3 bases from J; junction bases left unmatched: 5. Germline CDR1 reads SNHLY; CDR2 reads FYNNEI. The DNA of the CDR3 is TGTGCCATAGGACAGGGTGACTACAATGAGCAGTTCTTC. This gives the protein CAIGQGDYNEQFF.

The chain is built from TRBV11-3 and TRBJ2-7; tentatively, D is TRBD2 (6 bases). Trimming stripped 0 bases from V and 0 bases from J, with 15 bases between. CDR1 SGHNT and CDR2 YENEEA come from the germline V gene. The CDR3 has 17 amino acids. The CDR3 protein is CASSLDFGGSGSYEQYF. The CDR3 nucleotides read TGTGCCAGCAGCTTAGATTTCGGAGGGTCGGGCTCCTACGAGCAGTACTTC. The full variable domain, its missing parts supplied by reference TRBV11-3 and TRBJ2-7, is EAGVVQSPRYKIIEKKQPVAFWCNPISGHNTLYWYLQNLGQGPELLIRYENEEAVDDSQLPKDRFSAERLKGVDSTLKIQPAELGDSAVYLCASSLDFGGSGSYEQYFGPGTRLTVT.

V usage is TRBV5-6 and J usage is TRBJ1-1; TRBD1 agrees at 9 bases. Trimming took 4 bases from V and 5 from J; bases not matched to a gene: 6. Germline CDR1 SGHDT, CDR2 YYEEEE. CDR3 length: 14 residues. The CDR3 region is CASSGDRELTEAFF. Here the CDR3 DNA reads TGTGCCAGCAGCGGGGACAGGGAATTGACTGAAGCTTTCTTT.

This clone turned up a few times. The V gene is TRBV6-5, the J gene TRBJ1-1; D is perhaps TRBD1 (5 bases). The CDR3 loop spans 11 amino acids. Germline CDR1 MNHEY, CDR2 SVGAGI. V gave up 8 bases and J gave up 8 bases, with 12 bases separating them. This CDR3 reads CASSRAGEAFF. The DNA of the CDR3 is TGTGCCAGCTCTCGGGCAGGGGAAGCTTTCTTT.

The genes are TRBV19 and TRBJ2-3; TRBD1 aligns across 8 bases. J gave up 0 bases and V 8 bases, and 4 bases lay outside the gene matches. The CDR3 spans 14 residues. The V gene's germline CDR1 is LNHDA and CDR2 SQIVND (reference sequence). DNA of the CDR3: TGTGCCAGTTCCCGGGACAGGAGCACAGATACGCAGTATTTT. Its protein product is CASSRDRSTDTQYF.

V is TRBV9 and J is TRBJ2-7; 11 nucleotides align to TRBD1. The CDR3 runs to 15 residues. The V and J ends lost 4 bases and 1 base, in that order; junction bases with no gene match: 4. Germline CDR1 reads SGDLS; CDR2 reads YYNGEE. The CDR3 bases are TGTGCCAGCAGCTCAGGACAGGGGGCTTCCTACGAGCAGTACTTC. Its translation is CASSSGQGASYEQYF. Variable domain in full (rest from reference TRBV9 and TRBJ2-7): DSGVTQTPKHLITATGQRVTLRCSPRSGDLSVYWYQQSLDQGLQFLIQYYNGEERAKGNILERFSAQQFPDLHSELNLSSLELGDSALYFCASSSGQGASYEQYFGPGTRLTVT.

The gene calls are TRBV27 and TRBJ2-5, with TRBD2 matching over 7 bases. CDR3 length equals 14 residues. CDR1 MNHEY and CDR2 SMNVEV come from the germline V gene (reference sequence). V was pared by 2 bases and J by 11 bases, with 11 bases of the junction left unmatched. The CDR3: CASSLLGGFREQYF. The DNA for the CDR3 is TGTGCCAGCAGTTTACTCGGGGGGTTCAGGGAGCAGTACTTC.

The CDR3 sequence is CASTPTSVPGELFF. CDR3 bases: TGCGCCAGCACCCCCACGTCGGTCCCCGGGGAGCTGTTTTTT. The chain carries TRBV10-1 and TRBJ2-2; D is uncertain. Trimming pared 7 bases from V and 6 bases from J, leaving 15 bases between. This CDR3 comprises 14 residues. Germline V CDR1 and CDR2: WNHNN, SYGVQD (reference sequence).

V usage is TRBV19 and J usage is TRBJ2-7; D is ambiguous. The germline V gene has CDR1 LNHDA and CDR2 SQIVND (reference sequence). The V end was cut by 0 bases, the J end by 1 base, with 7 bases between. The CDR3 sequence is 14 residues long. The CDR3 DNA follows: TGTGCCAGTAGTATAGATACGGGTTCCTACGAGCAGTACTTC. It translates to CASSIDTGSYEQYF.

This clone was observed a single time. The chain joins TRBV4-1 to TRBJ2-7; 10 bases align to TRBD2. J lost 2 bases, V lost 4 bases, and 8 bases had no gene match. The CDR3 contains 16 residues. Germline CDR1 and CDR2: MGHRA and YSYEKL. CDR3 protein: CASSRLTGTSAYEQYF. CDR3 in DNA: TGCGCCAGCAGCCGACTTACCGGGACTAGCGCCTACGAGCAGTACTTC.

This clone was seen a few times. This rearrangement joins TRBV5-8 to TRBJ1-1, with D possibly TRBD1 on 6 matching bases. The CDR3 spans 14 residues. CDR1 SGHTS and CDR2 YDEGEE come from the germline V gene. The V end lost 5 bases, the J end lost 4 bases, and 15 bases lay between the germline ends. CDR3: CASSPRTDSTEAFF. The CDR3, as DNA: TGTGCCAGCAGTCCCCGGACAGACTCCACTGAAGCTTTCTTT.

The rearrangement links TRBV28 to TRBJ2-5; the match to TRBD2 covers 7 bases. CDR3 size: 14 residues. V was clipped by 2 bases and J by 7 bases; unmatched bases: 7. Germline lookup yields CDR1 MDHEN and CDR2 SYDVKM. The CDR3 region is CASSLRAGRATQYF. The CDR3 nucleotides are TGTGCCAGCAGTTTAAGGGCAGGGAGGGCGACCCAGTACTTC.

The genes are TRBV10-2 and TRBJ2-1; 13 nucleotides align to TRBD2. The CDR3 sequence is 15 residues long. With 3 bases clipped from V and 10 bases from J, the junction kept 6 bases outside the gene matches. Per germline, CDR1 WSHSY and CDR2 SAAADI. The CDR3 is CASSEGTSGNGEQFF. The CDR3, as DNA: TGCGCCAGCAGTGAAGGGACTAGCGGGAACGGGGAGCAGTTCTTC.

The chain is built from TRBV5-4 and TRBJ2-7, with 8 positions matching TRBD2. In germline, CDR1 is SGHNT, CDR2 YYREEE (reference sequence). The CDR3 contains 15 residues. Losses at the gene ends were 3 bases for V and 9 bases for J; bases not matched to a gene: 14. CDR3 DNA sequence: TGTGCCAGCAGCTCGACGTTGGGCACAGGGACTAGGCAGTACTTC. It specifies CASSSTLGTGTRQYF.